The 32 T cell receptor beta chains below were found in one sample sequenced in a study of blood T cell repertoires in COVID-19 (TCRdb year 2020). Receptor amplification or capture employed the immunoSEQ multiplex PCR assay. Imported from immuneACCESS, the table was reduced by TCRdb to in-frame sequences with V and J called. These copies leave out some clones; in studies compared against another copy, an unresolved V gene accounts for under half, and the cause of the remainder is not known. The table for this sample lists some 73,000 clones; 70% to 90% of them were counted only once. Together, the top ten hold roughly 9.6% of the sample. Sequencing used peripheral blood. The receptors stem from a middle-aged man with COVID-19, enrolled during active disease.

The count of this clone is one. This chain connects TRBV7-5 to TRBJ1-4; TRBD1 is the table's D call, not checked against the DNA. TRBV7-5 is listed as a pseudogene. The CDR3 loop spans 13 amino acids. The chain's CDR3 is CARSPRDRFGLFF. The CDR3 DNA follows: TGTGCCAGAAGCCCACGGGACAGATTTGGACTGTTTTTT.

This clone was counted only a few times. The chain couples TRBV5-4 to TRBJ2-1, with 10 bases identical to TRBD2. The germline gives CDR1 SGHNT, CDR2 YYREEE (reference sequence). V lost 2 bases to trimming and J lost 7 bases; unmatched junction nucleotides: 6. The CDR3 length is 15 residues. CDR3 nucleotides: TGTGCCAGCAGCTTTCGACTAGCGGGCCGTAATGAGCAGTTCTTC. This sequence encodes CASSFRLAGRNEQFF.

This sequence joins TRBV7-2 and TRBJ1-1; a weak D match, TRBD1 (5 bases). The CDR3 has 13 residues. V was trimmed by 5 bases and J by 4 bases, leaving 11 bases between them. Germline assignment: CDR1 SGHTA and CDR2 FQGNSA. The CDR3 loop reads CASSQVGGTEAFF. CDR3 bases: TGTGCCAGCAGCCAAGTGGGGGGCACTGAAGCTTTCTTT.

This clone was observed a single time. This chain links TRBV19 with TRBJ2-1; TRBD1 is a possible D gene (5 bases). The CDR3 totals 16 residues. The germline gives CDR1 LNHDA, CDR2 SQIVND (reference sequence). The V end lost 5 bases, the J end lost 7 bases, and 21 bases lay between the germline ends. The CDR3 DNA reads as TGTGCCAGTAGTCCTCCGGGTGGGGCCCCGTGGAATGAGCAGTTCTTC. Its protein product is CASSPPGGAPWNEQFF.

This rearrangement joins TRBV5-1 to TRBJ1-5, with D perhaps TRBD1 (5 bases). Germline lookup yields CDR1 SGHRS and CDR2 YFSETQ. V gave up 4 bases and J gave up 0 bases, with 11 bases separating them. This CDR3 is 15 amino acids long. The CDR3: CASSPGEYSNQPQHF. DNA for the CDR3: TGCGCCAGCAGCCCGGGGGAGTATAGCAATCAGCCCCAGCATTTT.

The rearrangement uses TRBV3-1 (or the pseudogene TRBV3-2) and TRBJ1-2; the D gene is possibly TRBD1 (5 bases). V dropped 4 bases and J dropped 2 bases, with 14 bases sitting between them. The CDR3 contains 15 residues. Germline V lookup: CDR1 LGHDT, CDR2 YNNKEL (reference sequence). CDR3 sequence reads: CASSPSGGMNYGYTF. The CDR3, as DNA: TGTGCCAGCAGCCCAAGTGGGGGGATGAACTATGGCTACACCTTC.

This chain uses TRBV24-1 with TRBJ2-2; TRBD1 agrees at 11 bases. Germline lookup yields CDR1 KGHDR and CDR2 SFDVKD. J lost 3 bases, V lost 8 bases, and 7 bases had no gene match. The CDR3 sequence is 16 residues long. CDR3 DNA: TGTGCCACCAAAGGACAGGGGGCTTTGGACACCGGGGAGCTGTTTTTT. Translated: CATKGQGALDTGELFF.

The gene calls are TRBV7-9 and TRBJ2-7; D is perhaps TRBD2 (5 bases). CDR3 length: 15 amino acids. With 4 bases removed from V and 0 bases from J, the gap between germline ends came to 13 bases. The V gene's germline CDR1 is SEHNR and CDR2 FQNEAQ (reference sequence). The CDR3 here is CASSSGLVSSYEQYF. The CDR3 DNA is TGTGCCAGCAGCTCGGGATTGGTTAGCTCCTACGAGCAGTACTTC.

The chain combines TRBV10-3 with TRBJ1-5; 9 bases are shared with TRBD1. The CDR3 length is 15 residues. CDR1 is ENHRY, CDR2 SYGVKD, per germline. V lost 5 bases, J lost 2 bases, and 4 bases stayed unmatched. The CDR3 here is CAISNRQGGNQPQHF. Here the CDR3 DNA reads TGTGCCATCAGTAACAGACAGGGGGGCAATCAGCCCCAGCATTTT.

The V call is TRBV27, the J call TRBJ2-3; unclear D gene. V was cut by 4 bases and J by 6 bases, with 14 bases left in between. Germline CDR1 reads MNHEY; CDR2 reads SMNVEV (reference sequence). The CDR3 extends over 14 amino acids. In nucleotides, the CDR3 is TGTGCCAGCAGTTCCCCGGGTCGCCGGGATACGCAGTATTTT. Translating gives CASSSPGRRDTQYF.

This chain links TRBV2 with TRBJ2-1; the D is unclear. Germline V gene sequence: CDR1 SNHLY, CDR2 FYNNEI. The CDR3 is made up of 13 amino acids. Trimming took 6 bases from V and 1 from J, leaving 7 bases between them. DNA for the CDR3: TGTGCCAGCAGGGTCCTATCCTACAATGAGCAGTTCTTC. This codes for CASRVLSYNEQFF.

This clone was detected only once. The chain combines TRBV28 with TRBJ1-1; TRBD1 matches at 7 bases. This CDR3 has 14 amino acids. V was pared by 8 bases and J by 3 bases, with 9 bases of the junction left unmatched. Germline CDR1 reads MDHEN; CDR2 reads SYDVKM. CDR3 in amino acids: CASAKGGWDTEAFF. CDR3 nucleotide sequence: TGTGCCAGCGCAAAAGGGGGCTGGGACACTGAAGCTTTCTTT. The variable domain in full, completed from reference TRBV28 and TRBJ1-1, reads DVKVTQSSRYLVKRTGEKVFLECVQDMDHENMFWYRQDPGLGLRLIYFSYDVKMKEKGDIPEGYSVSREKKERFSLILESASTNQTSMYLCASAKGGWDTEAFFGQGTRLTVV.

This chain joins TRBV28 and TRBJ2-7, with no clear D. Germline assignment: CDR1 MDHEN and CDR2 SYDVKM. CDR3 length equals 16 residues. Trimming took off 2 bases at V and 0 bases at J, with 14 bases between the two ends. The CDR3 DNA is TGTGCCAGCAGTTTAGCCCTTTCGGTCCGCTCCTACGAGCAGTACTTC. Protein sequence: CASSLALSVRSYEQYF.

The chain combines TRBV10-2 with TRBJ2-2; TRBD2 matches 12 bases. Germline V gene sequence: CDR1 WSHSY, CDR2 SAAADI. V lost 3 bases to trimming and J lost 8 bases; unmatched junction nucleotides: 4. The CDR3 has 15 residues. Here the CDR3 reads CASSDLAGGGGELFF. The CDR3 nucleotides are TGCGCCAGCAGTGATCTAGCGGGAGGGGGAGGGGAGCTGTTTTTT.

CDR3 sequence reads: CASSTWASQANVLTF. As DNA, the CDR3 is TGTGCCAGCAGCACATGGGCCTCCCAGGCCAACGTCCTGACTTTC. The genes are TRBV7-2 and TRBJ2-6; D unresolved. Germline V gives CDR1 SGHTA, CDR2 FQGNSA. CDR3 size: 15 residues. V was pared by 5 bases and J by 6 bases, with 14 bases between.

The chain is built from TRBV28 and TRBJ2-3, with TRBD2 matching 13 bases. V gave up 6 bases and J gave up 0 bases; unmatched junction bases: 9. The CDR3 runs 18 residues. CDR1 and CDR2 (germline): MDHEN, SYDVKM. The CDR3 here is CASSKTSGRTISTDTQYF. In nucleotides, the CDR3 is TGTGCCAGCAGCAAGACTAGCGGGAGGACGATTAGCACAGATACGCAGTATTTT.

This clone was observed a single time. V is TRBV20-1 and J is TRBJ1-2; D gene ambiguous. V was shortened by 6 bases and J by 6 bases, with 8 bases between the two germline ends. The CDR3 covers 10 residues. The V gene's germline CDR1 is DFQATT and CDR2 SNEGSKA (reference sequence). For the CDR3, the DNA is TGCAGTGCACCGAGGAATGGCTACACCTTC. It codes for CSAPRNGYTF.

The genes are TRBV5-4 and TRBJ1-2, with D perhaps TRBD1 (5 bases). There are 16 residues in the CDR3. The germline V gene encodes CDR1 SGHNT and CDR2 YYREEE (reference sequence). Trimming took 0 bases from V and 3 from J, leaving 15 bases between them. As DNA, the CDR3 is TGTGCCAGCAGCTTGGCCGTGGCAGGGTGGGACTATGGCTACACCTTC. Its protein is CASSLAVAGWDYGYTF. The full variable domain, its missing parts supplied by reference TRBV5-4 and TRBJ1-2, is ETGVTQSPTHLIKTRGQQVTLRCSSQSGHNTVSWYQQALGQGPQFIFQYYREEENGRGNFPPRFSGLQFPNYSSELNVNALELDDSALYLCASSLAVAGWDYGYTFGSGTRLTVV.

The chain recombines TRBV28 with TRBJ1-4, with 7 positions matching TRBD1. Per germline, CDR1 MDHEN and CDR2 SYDVKM. With V trimmed by 4 bases and J by 0 bases, 2 bases remained unmatched. This CDR3 has 15 residues. The DNA of the CDR3 is TGTGCCAGCAGTTCCACAGGGGCAACTAATGAAAAACTGTTTTTT. Its protein is CASSSTGATNEKLFF.

V and J are TRBV2 and TRBJ1-5; D perhaps matches TRBD1 (6 bases). Germline values: CDR1 SNHLY, CDR2 FYNNEI. This CDR3 region has 14 residues. The ends were cut back, 2 bases at V and 6 bases at J, with 11 bases in the middle. The CDR3: CASSETGRGQPQHF. In DNA, the CDR3 is TGTGCCAGCAGTGAAACAGGGAGGGGTCAGCCCCAGCATTTT.

This clone was seen once. The chain employs TRBV28 and TRBJ2-3; 15 nucleotides agree with TRBD2. The CDR3 has 15 residues. Germline CDR1 and CDR2: MDHEN and SYDVKM. After removal of 8 bases from V and 5 bases from J, the junction contained 5 bases not matched to a gene. Here the CDR3 reads CASSRTSGGVDTQYF. The CDR3 region has the DNA TGTGCCAGCTCTAGGACTAGCGGGGGGGTAGATACGCAGTATTTT.

This clone was observed a few times. The chain has TRBV28 and TRBJ2-1, with D possibly TRBD2 on 6 matching bases. The CDR3 runs to 17 residues. Trimming shortened V by 3 bases and J by 5 bases, and 20 bases separated the two germline ends. Germline CDR1 MDHEN, CDR2 SYDVKM. The CDR3 here is CASSFPPGTEENNEQFF. The CDR3 DNA sequence: TGTGCCAGCAGTTTCCCCCCCGGGACTGAAGAAAACAATGAGCAGTTCTTC. The full variable domain, rest sourced from reference TRBV28 and TRBJ2-1, is DVKVTQSSRYLVKRTGEKVFLECVQDMDHENMFWYRQDPGLGLRLIYFSYDVKMKEKGDIPEGYSVSREKKERFSLILESASTNQTSMYLCASSFPPGTEENNEQFFGPGTRLTVL.

The V gene is TRBV25-1, the J gene TRBJ1-4; 9 positions match TRBD1. Germline values: CDR1 MGHDK, CDR2 SYGVNS. Losses at the gene ends were 4 bases for V and 8 bases for J; bases not matched to a gene: 8. The CDR3 covers 15 residues. The CDR3 nucleotides read TGTGCCAGCAGTGGGACGACAGGGGGGCAGGAAAAACTGTTTTTT. Encoded protein: CASSGTTGGQEKLFF.

The CDR3 DNA is TGTGCCAGCAGCTTATCCTTAGCGGGAGGGGCCAGTAATGAGCAGTTCTTC. Encoded protein: CASSLSLAGGASNEQFF. J is TRBJ2-1 and V is TRBV11-3; 11 nucleotides align to TRBD2. Losses at the gene ends were 2 bases for V and 7 bases for J; bases not matched to a gene: 10. Per the germline V gene, CDR1 is SGHNT and CDR2 is YENEEA. This CDR3 comprises 17 residues.

The chain combines TRBV18 with TRBJ1-3; 7 bases are shared with TRBD1. This CDR3 comprises 15 residues. V lost 5 bases to trimming and J lost 2 bases; unmatched junction nucleotides: 6. Germline V gene lookup returns CDR1 KGHSH and CDR2 LQKENI. CDR3 in amino acids: CASSETGQAGNTIYF. As DNA, the CDR3 is TGTGCCAGCTCAGAGACCGGACAGGCTGGAAACACCATATATTTT.

This clone is a singleton in its sample. The chain is built from TRBV28 and TRBJ1-4; 7 bases are shared with TRBD1. The CDR3 has 16 residues. Per germline, CDR1 MDHEN and CDR2 SYDVKM. The trim removed 4 bases at V and 1 base at J, leaving 6 bases unmatched. CDR3 nucleotides: TGTGCCAGCAGTTCTCCAGGGGGTGGAACTAATGAAAAACTGTTTTTT. It codes for CASSSPGGGTNEKLFF.

This clone appeared once. The V call is TRBV11-1, the J call TRBJ2-5; possibly TRBD2 for D (5 bases). This CDR3 contains 13 residues. The V end was cut by 1 base, the J end by 5 bases, with 8 bases between. Germline loops: CDR1 SGHAT, CDR2 FQDESV (reference sequence). In nucleotides, the CDR3 is TGTGCCAGCAGCTTAGGGGAGTGGGAGACCCAGTACTTC. Its protein is CASSLGEWETQYF.

The chain employs TRBV30 and TRBJ1-2; D gene ambiguous. Looked up from germline, CDR1 is GTSNPN and CDR2 is SVGIG (reference sequence). The CDR3 runs 12 residues. V lost 3 bases and J lost 7, with 12 bases in between. The CDR3 reads CAWSILLGGYTF. The DNA for the CDR3 is TGTGCCTGGAGCATCCTCCTCGGTGGCTACACCTTC.

This clone appeared once. J is TRBJ2-1 and V is TRBV2; tentatively, D is TRBD2 (6 bases). This CDR3 contains 12 residues. Germline V lookup: CDR1 SNHLY, CDR2 FYNNEI. V lost 6 bases and J 9 bases, leaving 12 bases between the germline ends. CDR3 in DNA: TGTGCCAGCAGGGCCACTAGCTCTGAGCAGTTCTTC. This codes for CASRATSSEQFF.

This chain joins TRBV29-1 and TRBJ2-7; D uncertain. The CDR3 covers 12 residues. Trimming cost V 0 bases and J 5 bases, with 8 bases left between them. The germline V gene encodes CDR1 SQVTM and CDR2 ANQGSEA. CDR3 sequence: CSVEEKLNEQYF. Here the CDR3 DNA reads TGCAGCGTTGAAGAAAAATTAAACGAGCAGTACTTC.

This chain connects TRBV27 to TRBJ2-1; D may be TRBD2 (6 bases). From germline, CDR1 is MNHEY and CDR2 SMNVEV (reference sequence). The germline V and J ends were trimmed by 2 bases and 3 bases, with 11 bases remaining between them. The CDR3 runs to 15 residues. The chain's CDR3 is CASSLVADYYNEQFF. The CDR3 bases are TGTGCCAGCAGTTTAGTAGCGGACTACTACAATGAGCAGTTCTTC.

The rearrangement joins TRBV4-2 to TRBJ2-7; D is possibly TRBD2 (6 bases). Trimming stripped 6 bases from V and 0 bases from J, with 15 bases between. The CDR3 extends over 15 amino acids. The germline CDR1 and CDR2 sequences are LGHNA and YNFKEQ. The CDR3 loop reads CASRQEGRASYEQYF. The CDR3 bases are TGTGCCAGCAGGCAGGAGGGGCGGGCCTCCTACGAGCAGTACTTC.